Shown below are 21 T cell receptor beta chains from a single sample sequenced in a study of Graves' ophthalmopathy and Graves' hyperthyroidism. The authors amplified TCR beta CDR3 regions, and they did so from RNA transcripts for repertoire sequencing. HTBI-primed first-round RT-PCR preceded second-round multiplex PCR. TCRdb fed the multiplex PCR reads into MiXCR, producing one record per CDR3 protein. Of just over 400,000 distinct CDR3 sequences listed, roughly 21% are singletons. The sequencing input was peripheral blood. All receptors derive from a woman aged 18-35 years with stable Graves' hyperthyroidism.

The V call is TRBV30, the J call TRBJ2-7, with a tentative D call TRBD2 (5 bases). The CDR3 runs 11 residues. V lost 4 bases and J 6 bases, leaving 10 bases between the germline ends. Germline assignment: CDR1 GTSNPN and CDR2 SVGIG (reference sequence). CDR3 bases: TGTGCCTGGATGACCGGAGGCGAGCAGTACTTC. Translated: CAWMTGGEQYF.

This clonotype was seen at least ten times. The J gene is TRBJ2-7, the V gene TRBV2, with D unresolved. With 7 bases removed from V and 6 bases from J, the gap between germline ends came to 16 bases. CDR1 and CDR2 from the germline V gene are SNHLY and FYNNEI. This CDR3 is 13 amino acids long. CDR3 region: CASNQETTFEQYF. CDR3 sequence (DNA): TGTGCCAGCAACCAGGAGACGACGTTCGAGCAGTACTTC.

This clonotype was picked up many times. This sequence joins TRBV29-1 and TRBJ2-5; D is unresolved. Germline values: CDR1 SQVTM, CDR2 ANQGSEA. V lost 4 bases and J 3 bases, leaving 6 bases between the germline ends. This CDR3 is built from 11 residues. The DNA for the CDR3 is TGCAGCGTTGGCCAGAAAGAGACCCAGTACTTC. The encoded protein is CSVGQKETQYF.

This clonotype has at least ten counts. The chain uses TRBV6-2 or TRBV6-3 and TRBJ2-5; the D gene is possibly TRBD1 (5 bases). Germline V CDR1 and CDR2: MNHEY, SVGEGT. CDR3 size: 12 residues. V lost 5 bases, J lost 9 bases, and 13 bases lay in between. The CDR3 sequence: CASSGASMAQYF. As DNA, the CDR3 is TGTGCCAGCAGTGGGGCCTCCATGGCCCAGTACTTC.

The chain uses TRBV5-1 and TRBJ2-5, with 7 bases identical to TRBD1. The V segment lost 0 bases and the J segment 6 bases; nucleotides outside the gene matches: 14. This CDR3 is built from 17 residues. From germline, CDR1 is SGHRS and CDR2 YFSETQ. The CDR3 here is CASSLANNRDRTKTQYF. Here the CDR3 DNA reads TGCGCCAGCAGCTTGGCCAATAACCGGGACAGAACAAAGACCCAGTACTTC.

This clonotype was counted at least ten times. The chain employs TRBV29-1 and TRBJ2-7, with 10 bases that match TRBD2. Unmatched junction bases numbered 9, after V lost 4 bases and J lost 6 bases. This CDR3 has 14 amino acids. Germline assignment: CDR1 SQVTM and CDR2 ANQGSEA. As DNA, the CDR3 is TGCAGCGTTGCGGGGCTAGCGGGAGTTCGCGAGCAGTACTTC. Translation gives CSVAGLAGVREQYF.

This clonotype was counted ten times or more. CDR3 bases: TGTGCCAGCAGTGAATTGCCGGCACTAGCGGGGCAGTACTTC. Translating it yields CASSELPALAGQYF. The chain couples TRBV6-1 to TRBJ2-7; 9 bases map to TRBD2. J gave up 9 bases and V 2 bases, and 8 bases lay outside the gene matches. CDR3 size: 14 residues. CDR1 and CDR2 from the germline V gene are MNHNS and SASEGT.

Many counts were recorded for this clonotype. This chain links TRBV7-4 with TRBJ2-4, with 10 nucleotides matching TRBD1. Germline CDR1 is SGHVT and CDR2 is SQSDAQ. The CDR3 runs to 18 residues. V shed 2 bases and J 3 bases; nucleotides not matched to a gene: 10. CDR3 amino acids: CASSLWGDRGLGKNIQYF. CDR3 nucleotides: TGTGCCAGCAGCTTATGGGGGGACAGGGGCCTCGGCAAAAACATTCAGTACTTC.

There are many counts of this clonotype. The V gene is TRBV20-1, the J gene TRBJ1-1, with TRBD1 matching over 8 bases. CDR1 is DFQATT and CDR2 is SNEGSKA in the germline V gene (reference sequence). This CDR3 is 14 amino acids long. After removal of 6 bases from V and 1 base from J, the junction contained 7 bases not matched to a gene. The CDR3 DNA follows: TGCAGTGCCCGGGACAGGCGATCGAACACTGAAGCTTTCTTT. Translating gives CSARDRRSNTEAFF.

This clonotype was recorded a few times. The genes are TRBV18 and TRBJ1-1, with no clear D. Germline V CDR1 and CDR2: KGHSH, LQKENI. V was trimmed by 3 bases and J by 8 bases, leaving 19 bases between them. The CDR3 runs 15 residues. CDR3 sequence (DNA): TGTGCCAGCTCACCGGACGCTGGGAACTTAGAAGAAGCTTTCTTT. Translating gives CASSPDAGNLEEAFF.

J is TRBJ2-7 and V is TRBV19; tentatively, D is TRBD2 (5 bases). CDR1 LNHDA and CDR2 SQIVND come from the germline V gene (reference sequence). With 3 bases removed from V and 4 bases from J, the gap between germline ends came to 13 bases. The CDR3 covers 14 residues. Here the CDR3 reads CASSMTGTSYEQYF. CDR3 coding DNA: TGTGCCAGTAGTATGACGGGAACCAGTTACGAGCAGTACTTC.

This clonotype was seen many times. The rearrangement uses TRBV5-1 and TRBJ1-1; the match to TRBD1 covers 7 bases. With 0 bases clipped from V and 2 bases from J, the junction kept 4 bases outside the gene matches. CDR3 length equals 15 residues. Germline V lookup: CDR1 SGHRS, CDR2 YFSETQ. CDR3 DNA: TGCGCCAGCAGCTTGGCCGGGACAGCTAACACTGAAGCTTTCTTT. Encoded protein: CASSLAGTANTEAFF.

This clonotype was detected ten times or more. The chain uses TRBV4-2 and TRBJ2-7, with D perhaps TRBD1 (6 bases). Trimming shortened V by 0 bases and J by 2 bases, and 11 bases separated the two germline ends. From germline, CDR1 is LGHNA and CDR2 YNFKEQ. CDR3 size: 15 residues. The DNA of the CDR3 is TGTGCCAGCAGCCAAGAGGACAGCCTAACCTACGAGCAGTACTTC. Protein sequence: CASSQEDSLTYEQYF.

To note about this clonotype: The junction differs from germline at one of its ends, possibly a read error. V usage is TRBV6-1 and J usage is TRBJ2-6; the D is unclear. CDR1 and CDR2 (germline): MNHNS, SASEGT. The CDR3 contains 14 residues. This CDR3 reads CASSVDGGANVLTF. The CDR3 region has the DNA TGCGCCAGCAGTGTGGATGGGGGGGCCAACGTCCTGACTTTC.

This clonotype has a handful of counts. The chain links TRBV15 to TRBJ2-5, with D perhaps TRBD1 (5 bases). The V end lost 4 bases, the J end lost 5 bases, and 20 bases lay between the germline ends. Germline V gives CDR1 LNHNV, CDR2 YYDKDF (reference sequence). The CDR3 has 16 amino acids. For the CDR3, the DNA is TGTGCCACCAGCACGACACCCGCAGGGAAGTGGGAGACCCAGTACTTC. Protein product: CATSTTPAGKWETQYF.

This CDR3 is CASSSDRVGEAFF. CDR3 in DNA: TGTGCCAGCAGCAGCGACAGGGTCGGTGAAGCTTTCTTT. J is TRBJ1-1 and V is TRBV12-3 or TRBV12-4, with 7 nucleotides matching TRBD1. Losses at the gene ends were 6 bases for V and 7 bases for J; bases not matched to a gene: 8. The CDR3 runs 13 residues.

This clonotype was seen ten or more times. This chain connects TRBV6-5 to TRBJ2-7; possible D gene TRBD2, 6 bases. In germline, CDR1 is MNHEY, CDR2 SVGAGI. This CDR3 is built from 13 residues. Trimming removed 5 bases at V and 4 bases at J, with 12 bases between. The DNA for the CDR3 is TGTGCCAGCAGTAGGGACTTCTTTTACGAGCAGTACTTC. It translates to CASSRDFFYEQYF.

The sample holds a few counts of this clonotype. This chain uses TRBV7-3 with TRBJ2-7; possible D gene TRBD2, 6 bases. Per germline, CDR1 SGHTA and CDR2 FQGTGA. Trimming took off 5 bases at V and 3 bases at J, with 17 bases between the two ends. CDR3 length equals 15 residues. CDR3 nucleotide sequence: TGTGCCAGCAGCCTTTTCGGGGGACGGAACTACGAGCAGTACTTC. It yields the protein CASSLFGGRNYEQYF.

The chain joins TRBV30 to TRBJ1-2; D possibly corresponds to TRBD1 (6 bases). The CDR3 loop spans 12 amino acids. Germline values: CDR1 GTSNPN, CDR2 SVGIG (reference sequence). Trimming took off 4 bases at V and 7 bases at J, with 13 bases between the two ends. The chain's CDR3 is CAWTDSSLGYTF. CDR3 DNA: TGTGCCTGGACGGACAGTTCACTTGGCTACACCTTC.

The sample holds a few counts of this clonotype. A clone one base away is much larger, so this may be a read error. This chain's CDR3 is CSVRSRAENTEACF. CDR3 DNA: TGCAGCGTTAGAAGCAGGGCCGAGAACACTGAAGCTTGCTTT. This rearrangement joins TRBV29-1 to TRBJ1-1; possibly TRBD1 for D (5 bases). The CDR3 loop spans 14 amino acids. Germline V gene data show CDR1 as SQVTM and CDR2 as ANQGSEA.

V usage is TRBV2 and J usage is TRBJ1-5; 7 bases line up with TRBD1. Trimming cost V 4 bases and J 4 bases; bases outside gene matches: 7. CDR1 is SNHLY and CDR2 is FYNNEI in the germline V gene. The CDR3 loop spans 15 amino acids. CDR3 in amino acids: CASSGGQSENQPQHF. The CDR3 DNA sequence: TGTGCCAGCAGTGGGGGACAGAGTGAGAATCAGCCCCAGCATTTT.